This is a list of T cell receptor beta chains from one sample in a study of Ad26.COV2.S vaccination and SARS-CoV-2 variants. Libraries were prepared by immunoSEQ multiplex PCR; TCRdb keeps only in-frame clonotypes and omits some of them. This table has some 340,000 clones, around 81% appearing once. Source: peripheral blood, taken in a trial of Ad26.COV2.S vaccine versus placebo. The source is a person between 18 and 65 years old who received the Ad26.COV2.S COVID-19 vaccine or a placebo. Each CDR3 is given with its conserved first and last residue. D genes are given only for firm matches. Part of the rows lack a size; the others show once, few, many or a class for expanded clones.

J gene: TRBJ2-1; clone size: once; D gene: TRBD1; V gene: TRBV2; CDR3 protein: CASKTGANNEQFF; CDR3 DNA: TGTGCCAGCAAAACAGGGGCGAACAATGAGCAGTTCTTC
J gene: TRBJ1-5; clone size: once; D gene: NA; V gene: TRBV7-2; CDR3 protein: CASSSDYSNQPQHF; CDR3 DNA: TGTGCCAGCAGCTCAGACTATAGCAATCAGCCCCAGCATTTT
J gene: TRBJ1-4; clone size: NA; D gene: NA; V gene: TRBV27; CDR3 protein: CASSTLALLQASSEKLFF; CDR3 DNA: TGTGCCAGCAGTACCTTGGCACTCCTTCAGGCTTCGAGTGAAAAACTGTTTTTT
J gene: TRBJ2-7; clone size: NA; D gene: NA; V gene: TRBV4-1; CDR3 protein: CASSQGFGVSSYEQYF; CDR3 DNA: TGCGCCAGCAGCCAGGGTTTTGGCGTGAGCTCCTACGAGCAGTACTTC
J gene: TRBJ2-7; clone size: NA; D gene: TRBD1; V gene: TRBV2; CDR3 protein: CASSKDREYHEQYF; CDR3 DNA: TGTGCCAGCAGTAAGGACAGGGAGTACCACGAGCAGTACTTC
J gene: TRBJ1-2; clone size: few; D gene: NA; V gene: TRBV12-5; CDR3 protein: CASGPQGWVVGGYTF; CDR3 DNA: TGTGCTAGTGGTCCTCAGGGTTGGGTAGTAGGAGGCTACACCTTC
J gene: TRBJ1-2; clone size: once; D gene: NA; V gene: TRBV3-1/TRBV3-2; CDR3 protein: CASSQRGSLIYGYTF; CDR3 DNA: TGTGCCAGCAGCCAACGAGGGTCTTTAATCTATGGCTACACCTTC
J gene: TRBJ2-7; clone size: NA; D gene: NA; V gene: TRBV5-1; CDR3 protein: CASRALGGAYEQYF; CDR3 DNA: TGCGCCAGCCGCGCACTAGGGGGGGCCTACGAGCAGTACTTC
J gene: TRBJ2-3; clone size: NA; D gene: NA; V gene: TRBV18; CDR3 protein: CASSPTTSTDTQYF; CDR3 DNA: TGTGCCAGCTCACCGACAACGAGCACAGATACGCAGTATTTT
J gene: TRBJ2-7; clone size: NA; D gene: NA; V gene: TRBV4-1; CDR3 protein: CASSQGRGGPAYEQYF; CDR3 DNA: TGCGCCAGCAGCCAAGGGAGGGGCGGGCCTGCTTACGAGCAGTACTTC
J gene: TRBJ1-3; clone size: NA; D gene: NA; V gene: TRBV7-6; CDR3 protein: CASSLTTAGNTIYF; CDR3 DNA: TGTGCCAGCAGCTTAACAACAGCTGGAAACACCATATATTTT
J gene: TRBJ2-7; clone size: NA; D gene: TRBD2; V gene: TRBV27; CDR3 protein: CASMGLGGTSSYEQYF; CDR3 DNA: TGTGCCAGCATGGGATTGGGGGGGACTTCCTCCTACGAGCAGTACTTC
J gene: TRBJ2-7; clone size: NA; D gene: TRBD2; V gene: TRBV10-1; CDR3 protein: CASSPPRGEQYF; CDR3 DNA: TGCGCCAGCAGTCCCCCGCGGGGGGAGCAGTACTTC
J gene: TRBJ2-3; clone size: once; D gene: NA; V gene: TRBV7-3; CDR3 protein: CASSFELPPDTQYF; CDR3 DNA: TGTGCCAGCAGCTTCGAACTACCGCCAGATACGCAGTATTTT
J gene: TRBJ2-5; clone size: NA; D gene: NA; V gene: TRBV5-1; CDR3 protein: CASSAGVGSQETQYF; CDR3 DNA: TGCGCCAGCAGCGCCGGGGTCGGTTCCCAAGAGACCCAGTACTTC
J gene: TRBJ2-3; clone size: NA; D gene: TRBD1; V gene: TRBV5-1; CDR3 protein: CASSGQGSTDTQYF; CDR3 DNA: TGCGCCAGCAGCGGACAGGGAAGCACAGATACGCAGTATTTT
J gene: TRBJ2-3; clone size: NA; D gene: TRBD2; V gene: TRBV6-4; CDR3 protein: CASKLPGLARSTDTQYF; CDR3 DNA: TGTGCCAGCAAGCTACCGGGACTAGCCCGTAGCACAGATACGCAGTATTTT
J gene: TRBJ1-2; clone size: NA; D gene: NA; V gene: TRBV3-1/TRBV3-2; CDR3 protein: CASSQPIGYGYTF; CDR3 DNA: TGTGCCAGCAGCCAACCAATTGGCTATGGCTACACCTTC
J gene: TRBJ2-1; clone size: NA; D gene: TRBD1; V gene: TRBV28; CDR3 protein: CASTLGEAGGRNEQFF; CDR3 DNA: TGTGCCAGCACCCTAGGCGAGGCAGGGGGAAGAAATGAGCAGTTCTTC
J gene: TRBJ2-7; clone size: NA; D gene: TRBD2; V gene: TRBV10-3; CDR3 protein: CAISELAGYEQYF; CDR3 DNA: TGTGCCATCAGTGAGCTAGCGGGGTACGAGCAGTACTTC
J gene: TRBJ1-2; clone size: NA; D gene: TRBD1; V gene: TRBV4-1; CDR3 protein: CASSHRDRVIYGYTF; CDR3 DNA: TGCGCCAGCAGCCATCGGGACAGGGTTATCTATGGCTACACCTTC
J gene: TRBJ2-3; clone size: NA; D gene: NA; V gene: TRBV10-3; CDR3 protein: CAISEGFSTDTQYF; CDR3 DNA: TGTGCCATCAGTGAGGGGTTTAGCACAGATACGCAGTATTTT
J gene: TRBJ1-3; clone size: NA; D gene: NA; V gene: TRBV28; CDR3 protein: CASSHHTDSGNTIYF; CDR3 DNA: TGTGCCAGCAGTCACCACACGGACTCTGGAAACACCATATATTTT
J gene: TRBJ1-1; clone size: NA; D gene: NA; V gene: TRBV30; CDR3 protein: CAWSAGPYLNTEAFF; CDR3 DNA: TGTGCCTGGAGTGCGGGGCCTTATCTGAACACTGAAGCTTTCTTT
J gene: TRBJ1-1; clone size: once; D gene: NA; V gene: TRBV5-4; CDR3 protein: CASSWNREGTEAFF; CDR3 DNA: TGTGCCAGCAGCTGGAACAGGGAAGGGACTGAAGCTTTCTTT
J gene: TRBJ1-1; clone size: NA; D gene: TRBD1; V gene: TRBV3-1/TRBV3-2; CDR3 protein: CASSHGTDYTEAFF; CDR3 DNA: TGTGCCAGCAGCCACGGGACAGATTACACTGAAGCTTTCTTT
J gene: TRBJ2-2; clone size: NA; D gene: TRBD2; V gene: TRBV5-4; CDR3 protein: CASSLAAGGANTGELFF; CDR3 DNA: TGTGCCAGCAGCTTGGCAGCGGGGGGCGCGAACACCGGGGAGCTGTTTTTT
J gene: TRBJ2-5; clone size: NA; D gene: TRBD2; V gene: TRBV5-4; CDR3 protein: CASSPHGAGGGETQYF; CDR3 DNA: TGTGCCAGCAGCCCCCACGGAGCGGGGGGAGGAGAGACCCAGTACTTC
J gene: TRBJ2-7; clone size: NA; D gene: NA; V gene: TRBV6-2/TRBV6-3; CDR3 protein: CASSFSFLGVQPYEQYF; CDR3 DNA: TGTGCCAGCAGCTTCTCGTTTTTGGGGGTACAGCCCTACGAGCAGTACTTC
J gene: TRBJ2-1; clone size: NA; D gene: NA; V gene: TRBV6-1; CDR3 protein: CASSEAGPYNEQFF; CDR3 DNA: TGTGCCAGCAGTGAAGCTGGACCCTACAATGAGCAGTTCTTC
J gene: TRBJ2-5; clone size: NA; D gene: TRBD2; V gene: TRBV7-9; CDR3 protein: CASSLPGGEGQTQYF; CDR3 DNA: TGTGCCAGCAGCTTACCGGGGGGAGAGGGGCAGACCCAGTACTTC
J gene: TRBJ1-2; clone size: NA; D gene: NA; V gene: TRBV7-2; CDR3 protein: CASTKQGFGYTF; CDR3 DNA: TGTGCCAGCACCAAACAGGGTTTTGGCTACACCTTC
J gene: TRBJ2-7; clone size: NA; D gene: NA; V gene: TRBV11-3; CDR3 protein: CASSLDHGSVYEQYF; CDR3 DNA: TGTGCCAGCAGCTTAGACCACGGATCCGTCTACGAGCAGTACTTC
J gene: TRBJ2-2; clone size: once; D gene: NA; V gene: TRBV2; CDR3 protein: CASSGTGTGELFF; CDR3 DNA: TGTGCCAGCAGTGGAACCGGGACCGGGGAGCTGTTTTTT
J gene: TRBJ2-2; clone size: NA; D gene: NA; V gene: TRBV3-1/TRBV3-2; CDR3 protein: CASRSAGTMNTGELFF; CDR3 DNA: TGTGCCAGCAGATCCGCCGGGACAATGAACACCGGGGAGCTGTTTTTT
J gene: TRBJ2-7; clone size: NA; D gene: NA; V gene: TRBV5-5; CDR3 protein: CASSPGPYYEQYF; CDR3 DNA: TGTGCCAGCAGCCCGGGGCCTTACTACGAGCAGTACTTC
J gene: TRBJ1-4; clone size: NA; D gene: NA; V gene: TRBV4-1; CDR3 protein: CASSQAPGGTLATNEKLFF; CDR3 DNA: TGCGCCAGCAGCCAAGCCCCCGGGGGGACACTTGCAACTAATGAAAAACTGTTTTTT
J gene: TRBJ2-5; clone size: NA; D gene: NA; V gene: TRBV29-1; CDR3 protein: CSVEDSGSQETQYF; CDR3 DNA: TGCAGCGTTGAAGATTCAGGTTCACAAGAGACCCAGTACTTC
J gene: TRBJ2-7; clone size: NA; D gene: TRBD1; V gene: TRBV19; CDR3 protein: CASSQDRGHPYEQYF; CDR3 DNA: TGTGCCAGTAGTCAGGACAGGGGCCACCCCTACGAGCAGTACTTC
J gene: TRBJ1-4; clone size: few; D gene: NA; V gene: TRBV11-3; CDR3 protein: CASSRGSRDEKLFF; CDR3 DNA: TGTGCCAGCAGCCGCGGGTCCCGGGATGAAAAACTGTTTTTT
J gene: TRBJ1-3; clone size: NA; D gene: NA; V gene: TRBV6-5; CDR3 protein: CASSYGRGISGNTIYF; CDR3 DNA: TGTGCCAGCAGTTACGGTAGGGGGATCTCTGGAAACACCATATATTTT
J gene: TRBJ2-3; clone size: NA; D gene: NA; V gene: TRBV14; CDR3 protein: CASSHGTPGDTQYF; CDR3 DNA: TGTGCCAGCAGCCACGGGACCCCCGGTGATACGCAGTATTTT